This T cell receptor (beta chain) emerged from a study of blood T cell repertoires in COVID-19. In the study overall: T cells, B-cell-depleted T cells, or PBMCs supplied cDNA or gDNA.

In the original processing: Reference gene primer amplification gave estimated nucleated cell counts. The table came from immunoSEQ multiplex PCR; TCRdb's copy has only in-frame clones and leaves some out. From that table come the V and J calls and clone size; the DNA was used to work out D and trimming. The repertoire consists of around 110,000 clones, with more than 70% occurring once and the leading ten covering roughly 4.6%. This CDR3 comprises 13 residues. Per germline, CDR1 LNHDA and CDR2 SQIVND (reference sequence). Trimming pared 5 bases from V and 2 bases from J, leaving 9 bases between. Sequencing input: peripheral blood. This sequence joins TRBV19 and TRBJ1-2; D is unresolved. The TCR originated in a man aged 35 to 55 with active or convalescent COVID-19. CDR3 in amino acids: CASSPQMNYGYTF. CDR3 sequence (DNA): TGTGCCAGTAGTCCACAGATGAACTATGGCTACACCTTC. The full variable domain, its missing parts supplied by reference TRBV19 and TRBJ1-2, is DGGITQSPKYLFRKEGQNVTLSCEQNLNHDAMYWYRQDPGQGLRLIYYSQIVNDFQKGDIAEGYSVSREKKESFPLTVTSAQKNPTAFYLCASSPQMNYGYTFGSGTRLTVV.